The sequence of this TCR beta chain was determined in a study of blood T cells in healthy people across ages. Study overall: When template switching was applied, about one barcoded beta molecule was captured per two T cells.

V lost 5 bases to trimming and J lost 1 base, with 14 bases between them. The CDR3 is 15 amino acids. Germline CDR1 ENHRY, CDR2 SYGVKD. Study observations and caveats: Strong correlation existed between TCR beta diversity and naive T cell percentage. Among long-lived donors, naive CD4+ cells were more numerous and diversity higher than in aged donors.

A second PCR, run for about 7 to 12 cycles, used a sample-barcoded 5' primer plus a J-beta primer mix. TCRdb passed the 5' RACE reads through MiXCR, listing each CDR3 protein once. The data show 550,000 to 750,000 distinct CDR3 sequences, around a fifth seen once. This clonotype was seen a handful of times. Its antigen remains unknown. V gene TRBV10-3 combines with J gene TRBJ1-1; TRBD1 is a possible D gene (6 bases). The sequence derives from a man in his 70s in good health. The sequenced material came from blood. CDR3 amino acids: CAISSRGEGNTEAFF. The CDR3 DNA follows: TGTGCCATCAGTTCCAGGGGAGAGGGGAACACTGAAGCTTTCTTT.